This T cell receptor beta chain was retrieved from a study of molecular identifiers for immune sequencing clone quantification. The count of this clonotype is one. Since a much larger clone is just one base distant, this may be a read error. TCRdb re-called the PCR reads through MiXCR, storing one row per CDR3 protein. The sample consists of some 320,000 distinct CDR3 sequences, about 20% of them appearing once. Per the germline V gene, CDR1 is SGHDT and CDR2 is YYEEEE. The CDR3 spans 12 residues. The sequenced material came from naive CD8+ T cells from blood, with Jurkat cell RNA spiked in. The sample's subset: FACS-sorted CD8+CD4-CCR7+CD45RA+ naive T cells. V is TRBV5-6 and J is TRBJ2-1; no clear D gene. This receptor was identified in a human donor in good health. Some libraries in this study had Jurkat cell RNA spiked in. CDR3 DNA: TGTGCCAGCAGCCCAAGTTACAATGGGCAGTTCTTC. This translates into CASSPSYNGQFF.